This is a list of T cell receptor beta chains from one sample in a study of regulatory T cells in long-lasting Graves disease. TCRdb reprocessed the multiplex PCR reads via MiXCR and lists one record per CDR3 protein. The sample contains a few hundred thousand distinct CDR3 sequences, around a quarter of which appear only once. The sample here was peripheral blood mononuclear cells (PBMCs), taken when the disease was refractory, from a patient treated with antithyroid drugs. These receptors originate from a female donor with Graves disease. Both conserved end residues are part of each CDR3. The D gene is left open where the match is weak. Some rows have no size entry. The others give once, few or many, or a class for an expanded clone.

>many|TRBV20-1|TRBJ1-1|.
TGCAGTGCTAAGGTACAGGGGAACACTGAAGCTTTCTTT
CSAKVQGNTEAFF
>few|TRBV7-8|TRBJ1-1|.
TGTGCCAGCAGCTTAGCCGGTATTAGACAGGACGACCGGTGCACTGAAGCTTTCTTT
CASSLAGIRQDDRCTEAFF
>many|TRBV11-2|TRBJ2-7|TRBD2
TGTGCCAGCAGCCTTTGGATAGCGGGAGGGTTCGACGAGCAGTACTTC
CASSLWIAGGFDEQYF
>few|TRBV20-1|TRBJ1-2|.
TGCAGTGCTTACCTTGGGGGTAAGAGCTGGAACTATGGCTACACCTTC
CSAYLGGKSWNYGYTF
>.|TRBV14|TRBJ2-7|TRBD2
TGTGCCAGCAGCCAAGTTCTAGCGGGAGTCTACGAGCAGTACTTC
CASSQVLAGVYEQYF
>few|TRBV5-4|TRBJ2-4|TRBD2
TGTGCCAGCAGCTTGGGTGCGGGAGAGTCTTTTCAGTACTTC
CASSLGAGESFQYF
>many|TRBV12-5|TRBJ2-5|.
TGTGCTAGTGGCCATGGACCGAAAGAGACCCAGTACTTC
CASGHGPKETQYF
>few|TRBV5-1|TRBJ2-7|TRBD2
TGCGCCAGCAGCTTGGTCGTTAGCGGGAGCGAGCAGTACTTC
CASSLVVSGSEQYF
>few|TRBV25-1|TRBJ2-2|TRBD1
TGTGCCAGCAGGCGGGGACAGGGGAAGCGGTTAGACACCGGGGAGCTGTTTTTT
CASRRGQGKRLDTGELFF
>.|TRBV7-2|TRBJ1-6|.
TGTGCCAGCACCGCTTCGTCGGTGGGAAGCTCCTATAATTCACCCCTCCACTTT
CASTASSVGSSYNSPLHF
>few|TRBV10-3|TRBJ2-3|TRBD2
TGTGCCACCACCTTGCGGGAGGGCACAGATACGCAGTATTTT
CATTLREGTDTQYF
>.|TRBV2|TRBJ2-7|.
TGTGCCAGCCTCCGGGGGTACGAGCAGTACTTC
CASLRGYEQYF
>.|TRBV7-2|TRBJ1-1|.
TGTGCCAGCAGCTTATTCCTCGATTTGATGAAAGACTCGGGCACTGAAGCTTTCTTT
CASSLFLDLMKDSGTEAFF
>few|TRBV10-2|TRBJ2-7|TRBD2
TGCGCCAGCGGGGGACTAGCGGGAGTGGGAACCTACGAGCAGTACTTC
CASGGLAGVGTYEQYF
>.|TRBV5-1|TRBJ1-4|.
TGCGCCAGCAGCAAAGACGCAATTGCAACTAATGAAAAACTGTTTTTT
CASSKDAIATNEKLFF
>.|TRBV6-2/TRBV6-3|TRBJ2-2|.
TGTGCCAGCAGGCCCCTGGGAACCGGGGAGCTGTTTTTT
CASRPLGTGELFF
>few|TRBV27|TRBJ2-4|.
TGTGCCAGCACCTCAGGGGGGAGGGCCGGTGAAAACATTCAGTACTTC
CASTSGGRAGENIQYF
>few|TRBV20-1|TRBJ1-4|.
TGCAGTGCTAGCGGAGGGATAACTAATGAAAAACTGTTTTTT
CSASGGITNEKLFF